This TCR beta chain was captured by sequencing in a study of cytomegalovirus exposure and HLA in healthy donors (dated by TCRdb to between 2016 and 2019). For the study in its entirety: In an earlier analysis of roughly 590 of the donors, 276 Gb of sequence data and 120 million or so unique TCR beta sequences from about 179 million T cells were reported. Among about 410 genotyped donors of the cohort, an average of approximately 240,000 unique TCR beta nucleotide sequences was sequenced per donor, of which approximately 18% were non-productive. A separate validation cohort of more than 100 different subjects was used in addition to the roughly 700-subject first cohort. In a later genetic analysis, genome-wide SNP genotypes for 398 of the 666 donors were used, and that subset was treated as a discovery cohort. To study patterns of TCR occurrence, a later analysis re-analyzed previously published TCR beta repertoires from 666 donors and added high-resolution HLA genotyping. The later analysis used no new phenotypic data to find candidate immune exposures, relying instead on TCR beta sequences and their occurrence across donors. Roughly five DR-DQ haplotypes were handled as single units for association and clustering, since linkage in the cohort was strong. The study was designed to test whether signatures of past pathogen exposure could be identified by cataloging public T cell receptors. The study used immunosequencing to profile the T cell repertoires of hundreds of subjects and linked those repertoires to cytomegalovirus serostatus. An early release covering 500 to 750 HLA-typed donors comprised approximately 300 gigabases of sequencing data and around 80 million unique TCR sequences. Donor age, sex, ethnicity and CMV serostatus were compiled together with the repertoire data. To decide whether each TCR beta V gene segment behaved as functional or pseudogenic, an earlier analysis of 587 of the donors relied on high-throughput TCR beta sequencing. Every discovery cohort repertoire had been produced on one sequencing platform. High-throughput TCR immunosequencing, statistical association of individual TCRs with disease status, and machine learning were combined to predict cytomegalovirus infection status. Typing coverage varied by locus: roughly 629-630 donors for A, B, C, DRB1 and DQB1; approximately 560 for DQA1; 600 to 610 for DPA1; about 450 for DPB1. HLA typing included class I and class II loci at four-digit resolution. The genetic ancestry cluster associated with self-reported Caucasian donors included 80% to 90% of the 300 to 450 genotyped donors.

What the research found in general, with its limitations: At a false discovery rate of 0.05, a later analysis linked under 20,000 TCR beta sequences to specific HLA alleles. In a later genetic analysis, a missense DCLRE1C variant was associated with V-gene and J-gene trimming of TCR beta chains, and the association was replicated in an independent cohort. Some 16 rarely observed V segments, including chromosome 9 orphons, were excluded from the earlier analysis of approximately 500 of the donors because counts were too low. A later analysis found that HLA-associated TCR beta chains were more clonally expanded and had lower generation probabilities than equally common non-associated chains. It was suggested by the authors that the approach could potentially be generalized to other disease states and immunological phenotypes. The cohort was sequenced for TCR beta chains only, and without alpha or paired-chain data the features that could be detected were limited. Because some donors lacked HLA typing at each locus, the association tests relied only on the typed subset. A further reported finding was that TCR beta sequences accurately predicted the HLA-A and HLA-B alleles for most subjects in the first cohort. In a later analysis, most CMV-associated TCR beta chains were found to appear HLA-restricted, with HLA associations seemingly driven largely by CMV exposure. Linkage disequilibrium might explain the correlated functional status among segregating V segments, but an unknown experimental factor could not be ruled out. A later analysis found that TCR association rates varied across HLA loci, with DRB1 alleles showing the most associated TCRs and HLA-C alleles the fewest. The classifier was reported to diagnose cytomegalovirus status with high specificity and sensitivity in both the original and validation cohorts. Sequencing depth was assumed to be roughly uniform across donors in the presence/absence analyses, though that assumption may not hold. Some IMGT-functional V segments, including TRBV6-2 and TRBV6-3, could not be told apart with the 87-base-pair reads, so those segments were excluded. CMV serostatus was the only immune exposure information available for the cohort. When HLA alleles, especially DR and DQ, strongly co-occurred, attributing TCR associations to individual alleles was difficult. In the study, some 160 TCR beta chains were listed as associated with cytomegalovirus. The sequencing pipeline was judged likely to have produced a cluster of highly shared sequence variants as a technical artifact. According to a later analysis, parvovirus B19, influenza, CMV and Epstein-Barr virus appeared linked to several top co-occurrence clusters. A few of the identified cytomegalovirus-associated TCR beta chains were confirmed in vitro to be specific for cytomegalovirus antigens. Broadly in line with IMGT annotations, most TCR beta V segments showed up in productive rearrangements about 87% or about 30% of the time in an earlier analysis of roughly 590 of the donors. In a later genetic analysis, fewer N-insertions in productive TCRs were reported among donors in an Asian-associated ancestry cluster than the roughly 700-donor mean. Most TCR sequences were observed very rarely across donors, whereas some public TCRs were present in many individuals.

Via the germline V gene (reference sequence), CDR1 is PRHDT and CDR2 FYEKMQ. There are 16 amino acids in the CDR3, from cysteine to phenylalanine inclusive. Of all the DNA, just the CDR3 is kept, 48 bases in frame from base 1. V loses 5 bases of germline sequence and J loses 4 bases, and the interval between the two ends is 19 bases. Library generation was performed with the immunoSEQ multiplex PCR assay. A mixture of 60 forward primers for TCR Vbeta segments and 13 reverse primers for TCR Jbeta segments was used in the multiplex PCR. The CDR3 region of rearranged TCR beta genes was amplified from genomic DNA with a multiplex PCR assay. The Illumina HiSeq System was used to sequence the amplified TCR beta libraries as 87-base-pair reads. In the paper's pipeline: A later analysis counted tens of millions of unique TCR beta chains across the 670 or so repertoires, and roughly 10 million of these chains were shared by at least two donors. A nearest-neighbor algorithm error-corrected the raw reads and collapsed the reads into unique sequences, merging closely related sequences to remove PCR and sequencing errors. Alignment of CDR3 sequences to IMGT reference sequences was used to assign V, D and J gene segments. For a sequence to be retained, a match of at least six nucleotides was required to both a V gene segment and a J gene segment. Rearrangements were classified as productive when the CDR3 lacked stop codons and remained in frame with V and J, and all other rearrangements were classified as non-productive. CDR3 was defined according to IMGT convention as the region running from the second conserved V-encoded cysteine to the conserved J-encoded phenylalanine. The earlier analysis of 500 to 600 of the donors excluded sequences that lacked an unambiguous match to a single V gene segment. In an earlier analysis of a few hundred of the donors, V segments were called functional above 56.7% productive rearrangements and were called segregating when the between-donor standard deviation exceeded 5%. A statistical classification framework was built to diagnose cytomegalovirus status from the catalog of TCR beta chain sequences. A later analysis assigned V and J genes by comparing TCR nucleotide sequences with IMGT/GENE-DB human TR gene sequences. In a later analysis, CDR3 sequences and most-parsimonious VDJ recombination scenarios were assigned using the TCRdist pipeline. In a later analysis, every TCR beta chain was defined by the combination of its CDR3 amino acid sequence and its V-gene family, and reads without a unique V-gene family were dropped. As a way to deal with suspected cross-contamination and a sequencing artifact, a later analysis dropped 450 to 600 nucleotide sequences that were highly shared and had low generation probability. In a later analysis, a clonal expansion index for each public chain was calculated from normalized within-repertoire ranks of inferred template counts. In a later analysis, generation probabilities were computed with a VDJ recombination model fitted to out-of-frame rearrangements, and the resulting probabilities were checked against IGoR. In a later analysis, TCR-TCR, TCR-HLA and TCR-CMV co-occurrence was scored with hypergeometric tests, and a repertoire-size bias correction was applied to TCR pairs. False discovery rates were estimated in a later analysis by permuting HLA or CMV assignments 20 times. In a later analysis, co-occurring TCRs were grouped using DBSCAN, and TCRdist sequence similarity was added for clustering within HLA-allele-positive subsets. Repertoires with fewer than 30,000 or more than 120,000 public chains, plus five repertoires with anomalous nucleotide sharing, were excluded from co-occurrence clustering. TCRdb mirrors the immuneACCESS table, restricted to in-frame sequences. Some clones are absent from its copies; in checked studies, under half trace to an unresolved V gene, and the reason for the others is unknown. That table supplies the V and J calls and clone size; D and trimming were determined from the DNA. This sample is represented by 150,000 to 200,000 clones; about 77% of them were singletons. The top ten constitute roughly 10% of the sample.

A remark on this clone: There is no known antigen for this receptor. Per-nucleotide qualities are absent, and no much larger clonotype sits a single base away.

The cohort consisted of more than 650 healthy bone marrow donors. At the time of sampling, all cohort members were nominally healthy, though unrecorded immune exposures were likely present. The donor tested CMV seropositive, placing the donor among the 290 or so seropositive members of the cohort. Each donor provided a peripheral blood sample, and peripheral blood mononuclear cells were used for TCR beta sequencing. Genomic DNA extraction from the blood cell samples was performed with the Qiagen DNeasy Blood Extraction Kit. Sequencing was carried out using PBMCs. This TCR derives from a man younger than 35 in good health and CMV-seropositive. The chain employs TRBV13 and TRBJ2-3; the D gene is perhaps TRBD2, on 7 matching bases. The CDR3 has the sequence CASSPRSGGAADTQYF. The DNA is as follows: TGTGCCAGCAGCCCCCGGAGTGGGGGGGCAGCAGATACGCAGTATTTT.